Sequencing of this TCR beta chain was carried out in a study of blood T cell repertoires in COVID-19. Sequencing was performed with immunoSEQ multiplex PCR; in TCRdb, only in-frame clones are kept and a portion is missing. The repertoire holds tens of thousands of clones, with 80% to 90% as singletons. CDR3 length equals 17 residues. Germline values: CDR1 KGHSH, CDR2 LQKENI. Trimming at V came to 6 bases and at J to 6 bases, leaving 13 bases not matched to a gene. Sequencing was performed on peripheral blood. The gene calls are TRBV18 and TRBJ1-4; the match to TRBD1 covers 10 bases. This TCR was sampled from a woman aged 70-85 years in a cohort sampled during active COVID-19. The CDR3 here is CASSRRQGAPADEKLFF. The CDR3 nucleotides read TGTGCCAGCTCCCGTCGACAGGGGGCGCCGGCGGATGAAAAACTGTTTTTT.